The rows below give T cell receptor beta chains drawn from one sample of a study of blood T cell repertoires in COVID-19. Repertoires were generated with immunoSEQ multiplex PCR, while TCRdb's copy carries only in-frame clones and drops some. The table lists over 30,000 clones, approximately 84% of them singletons. The sequencing sample was made of peripheral blood. The receptors stem from an older man with active or convalescent COVID-19. Both conserved end residues are trimmed from each CDR3.

TRBV7-6,TRBJ2-1,ASSPNREPNEQF
TRBV5-6,TRBJ2-3,ASSLRLAGVTDTQY
TRBV11-3,TRBJ2-2,ASSLGNRAGELF
TRBV7-2,TRBJ2-7,ASTLQGGAYEQY
TRBV7-2,TRBJ1-4,ASSLDQGAATNEKLF
TRBV30,TRBJ1-3,ACTTGGLGNTIY
TRBV30,TRBJ1-1,ARSRGQNTEAF
TRBV19,TRBJ2-2,ASSGGQGPSRGGELF
TRBV9,TRBJ2-2,ASSVEVGGSAGELF
TRBV3-1/TRBV3-2,TRBJ1-6,ASSHSSYNSPLH
TRBV10-2,TRBJ2-3,ASSSTDTQY
TRBV15,TRBJ1-6,ATSRDLGATATFYNSPLH
TRBV28,TRBJ2-1,ASSSGLNEQF